The 23 T cell receptor beta chains listed next were all sequenced from one sample in a study of tumor-infiltrating lymphocytes in primary liver carcinoma. The source material, 20-30 mg of unsorted bulk tissue, was used to co-extract RNA and DNA. Priming with a constant-region primer yielded TCR beta cDNA from about 450 ng total RNA. Slightly modified ARM-PCR with three nested multiplex PCR rounds yielded TCR beta libraries. The two initial PCR rounds, about 9 cycles each, used TRBV1-TRBV30 forward and C-beta reverse primers. A single record per CDR3 protein comes from TCRdb applying MiXCR to the multiplex PCR reads. The repertoire holds about 120,000 distinct CDR3 sequences, with around 70% as singletons. Sequencing was done on a sample of tumor-adjacent normal liver tissue. These receptors were obtained from a woman between 55 and 75 years old with primary liver carcinoma and hepatitis B virus infection.

A word on this clonotype: Relative to the germline gene, one junction end is altered; a read error may explain this. This chain joins TRBV11-2 and TRBJ2-7; 8 nucleotides agree with TRBD2. This CDR3 has 18 residues. The V gene's germline CDR1 is SGHAT and CDR2 FQNNGV. For the CDR3, the DNA is TGTGCCAGCAGCTTAGAGCGGGTCAGTCTAGCGGGTCCCTACGAGCAGTATTTC. Amino acid sequence: CASSLERVSLAGPYEQYF. The whole variable domain, filled in from reference TRBV11-2 and TRBJ2-7, reads EAGVAQSPRYKIIEKRQSVAFWCNPISGHATLYWYQQILGQGPKLLIQFQNNGVVDDSQLPKDRFSAERLKGVDSTLKIQPAKLEDSAVYLCASSLERVSLAGPYEQYFGPGTRLTVT.

Note on this clonotype: Germline is not matched at one junction end, which may reflect a read error. This chain connects TRBV29-1 to TRBJ2-1; D is possibly TRBD2 (6 bases). The CDR3 is 15 residues long. CDR1 and CDR2 (germline): SQVTM, ANQGSEA. The CDR3 region is CGAPSRGVADNEQFF. CDR3 nucleotides: TGTGGCGCCCCCTCCCGCGGGGTGGCGGACAATGAGCAGTTCTTC.

This rearrangement joins TRBV28 to TRBJ2-3; D ambiguous. Trimming removed 6 bases from V and 4 bases from J, with 8 bases in between. The CDR3 contains 12 residues. Germline V CDR1 and CDR2: MDHEN, SYDVKM. CDR3 residues: CASSQEPDTQYF. The CDR3 DNA is TGTGCCAGCAGCCAGGAGCCAGATACGCAGTATTTT.

Note on this clonotype: Relative to the germline gene, one junction end is altered; a read error may explain this. The gene calls are TRBV6-1 and TRBJ1-2; D gene unclear. This CDR3 contains 16 residues. The germline CDR1 and CDR2 sequences are MNHNS and SASEGT. The CDR3 nucleotides are TGTACCAGCAGTGAACTCTTGATAGACGCGTTCGGTGGCTACACCTTC. This gives the protein CTSSELLIDAFGGYTF.

Comment on this clonotype: The junction and the germline gene differ at one end; a read error may be behind it. The chain is built from TRBV6-2 or TRBV6-3 and TRBJ2-6; 7 positions match TRBD2. The germline V gene encodes CDR1 MNHEY and CDR2 SVGEGT. The CDR3 covers 15 residues. The CDR3 reads CASRIGGSGVNVLTF. The CDR3 nucleotides read TGTGCTAGCCGCATCGGGGGGTCCGGGGTCAACGTCCTGACTTTC.

This clonotype has only one observation. A junction end diverges from the germline sequence, so it may reflect a read error. The chain has TRBV12-3 or TRBV12-4 and TRBJ2-6; D is undetermined. CDR3 length equals 15 residues. The CDR3 DNA sequence: TGTGCAAGCAGTTTAGGAGCTGCTCGGGCCAACGTCCTGACTTTC. Protein product: CASSLGAARANVLTF.

Only one count was recorded for this clonotype. This may arise from a read error, as a much more abundant clone is one base away. The chain combines TRBV5-4 with TRBJ2-2; the D gene is possibly TRBD2 (6 bases). CDR1 SGHNT and CDR2 YYREEE come from the germline V gene (reference sequence). CDR3 length: 16 residues. The CDR3 DNA sequence: TGTGCCAGCAACCTGGGACCGGAAGGGAGCACCGGGGGGCTGTTTTTT. Translated: CASNLGPEGSTGGLFF.

This clonotype was seen a handful of times. The chain recombines TRBV19 with TRBJ1-1, with D uncertain. The CDR3 consists of 12 residues. CDR1 LNHDA and CDR2 SQIVND come from the germline V gene (reference sequence). V was pared by 4 bases and J by 1 base, with 4 bases between. The CDR3 loop reads CASSKQNTEAFF. CDR3 in DNA: TGTGCCAGTAGTAAGCAGAACACTGAAGCTTTCTTT.

This clonotype was seen many times. The rearrangement links TRBV30 to TRBJ1-2, with D unresolved. Germline-derived CDR1 and CDR2 are GTSNPN and SVGIG (reference sequence). V was pared by 5 bases and J by 4 bases, with 11 bases between. The CDR3 length is 12 residues. CDR3 bases: TGTGCCTGGTATCTCCCGAGCTATGGCTACACCTTC. Its protein product is CAWYLPSYGYTF.

This clonotype is a singleton in its sample. Since no conserved phenylalanine or tryptophan closes the CDR3, a read error is the likely cause. This rearrangement joins TRBV4-1 to TRBJ2-1; TRBD2 is a possible D gene (6 bases). Between the trimmed V and J ends, which lost 3 bases and 4 bases, there was a span of 13 bases. Germline CDR1 MGHRA, CDR2 YSYEKL. This CDR3 comprises 15 residues. For the CDR3, the DNA is TGCGCCAGCAGCCAGAGTAGCGGCCCATACAATGAGCAGTTCTCC. Its translation: CASSQSSGPYNEQFS.

Comments on this clonotype: It may be a read error: a sequence one base away is much more abundant. This rearrangement joins TRBV7-9 to TRBJ2-3; TRBD2 matches at 9 bases. This CDR3 comprises 14 residues. Germline V gene data show CDR1 as SEHNR and CDR2 as FQNEAQ (reference sequence). CDR3 DNA: TGTGCCAGCAGCTCGGGACTAGCAGTCGATACGCAGTGTTTT. It specifies CASSSGLAVDTQCF.

A remark on this clonotype: An end of the junction differs from the germline gene, which may be a read error. This chain joins TRBV28 and TRBJ2-6, with D possibly matching TRBD2 (7 bases). Germline V gene lookup returns CDR1 MDHEN and CDR2 SYDVKM. This CDR3 spans 19 amino acids. The CDR3 here is CASSGGGHLTLSWANVLTF. The DNA for the CDR3 is TGTGCCAGCAGTGGGGGGGGGCATCTTACCCTCTCTTGGGCCAACGTCCTGACTTTC.

This clonotype was detected a few times. This chain joins TRBV2 and TRBJ2-2, with D perhaps being TRBD1 or TRBD2 (7 bases each). Germline V CDR1 and CDR2: SNHLY, FYNNEI. This CDR3 is built from 17 residues. Trimming cost V 7 bases and J 2 bases, with 20 bases left between them. CDR3 sequence (DNA): TGTGCCAGCACCTGGAGGGAGGGGGCGCTCAACACCGGGGAGCTGTTTTTT. Its translation is CASTWREGALNTGELFF. The whole variable domain, filled in from reference TRBV2 and TRBJ2-2, reads EPEVTQTPSHQVTQMGQEVILRCVPISNHLYFYWYRQILGQKVEFLVSFYNNEISEKSEIFDDQFSVERPDGSNFTLKIRSTKLEDSAMYFCASTWREGALNTGELFFGEGSRLTVL.

Points on this clonotype: Germline and junction disagree at one end, which may indicate a read error. V is TRBV6-2 or TRBV6-3 and J is TRBJ1-1; TRBD1 matches at 8 bases. The CDR3 sequence is 14 residues long. The germline V gene has CDR1 MNHEY and CDR2 SVGEGT. The CDR3: CASGYRGGTYEAIF. For the CDR3, the DNA is TGTGCCAGCGGTTACAGGGGGGGGACTTATGAAGCTATCTTT.

About this clonotype: This may stem from a read error, because a much larger clone lies one nucleotide away. This chain links TRBV11-2 with TRBJ2-5; 7 positions agree with TRBD2. There are 15 residues in the CDR3. The V and J ends lost 5 bases and 5 bases, in that order; junction bases with no gene match: 11. Germline V CDR1 and CDR2: SGHAT, FQNNGV. The CDR3 sequence is CASSPVGRVPETQYF. As DNA, the CDR3 is TGTGCCAGCAGCCCCGTAGGGAGGGTCCCCGAGACCCAGTACTTC.

A word on this clonotype: A much larger clone differs from this one at a single base, so this may be a read error. CDR3 loop: CASCFSSGMGYEQYF. In DNA form, the CDR3 reads TGTGCCAGCTGCTTCTCTAGCGGCATGGGCTACGAGCAGTACTTC. This chain uses TRBV5-4 with TRBJ2-7; 7 positions match TRBD2. Germline V gene sequence: CDR1 SGHNT, CDR2 YYREEE (reference sequence). This CDR3 is built from 15 residues.

Points on this clonotype: Germline is not matched at one junction end, which may reflect a read error. V usage is TRBV5-1 and J usage is TRBJ2-2; the match to TRBD2 covers 7 bases. Germline values: CDR1 SGHRS, CDR2 YFSETQ. The CDR3 has 16 residues. The CDR3 DNA follows: TGCGCCAGCAGCCCTCAAGGACTAGGGAACACAGGGGAGCTGTTTTTT. Translating gives CASSPQGLGNTGELFF.

Remarks on this clonotype: The CDR3 does not close with the conserved phenylalanine or tryptophan, likely indicating a read error. The chain recombines TRBV20-1 with TRBJ2-7, with 9 bases aligning to TRBD2. The CDR3 runs 16 residues. V shed 0 bases, J shed 6 bases, and the junction held 12 bases outside the gene matches. The germline gives CDR1 DFQATT, CDR2 SNEGSKA (reference sequence). The CDR3 coding sequence is TGCAGTGCTAGAGAGCCCCGCCTAGCGGGATTAGGCGAGCAGTACCTC. Translation: CSAREPRLAGLGEQYL.

This clonotype is medium-sized by share. This chain links TRBV11-2 with TRBJ1-6; D call uncertain. Germline V gives CDR1 SGHAT, CDR2 FQNNGV. V lost 0 bases to trimming and J lost 6 bases, with 12 bases between them. CDR3 size: 16 residues. CDR3 nucleotides: TGTGCCAGCAGCTTAGATCCTCGGTTTCCTAATTCACCCCTCCACTTT. This codes for CASSLDPRFPNSPLHF.

A word on this clonotype: At one end, the junction sequence differs from germline, possibly due to a read error. V usage is TRBV11-3 and J usage is TRBJ2-1; 11 positions match TRBD2. The length of the CDR3 is 16 residues. CDR1 is SGHNT and CDR2 is YENEEA in the germline V gene. The CDR3 coding sequence is TGTACCAGCAGTGCTGGTAGCGGGAGGGACTACAAACAGCAGTTCTTC. Protein: CTSSAGSGRDYKQQFF.

On this clonotype: A clone one base away is much larger, so this may be a read error. The rearrangement joins TRBV14 to TRBJ2-7, with D unclear. The J call may be wrong; the DNA end is better matched by TRBJ2-1. The CDR3 is 14 amino acids. Germline V lookup: CDR1 SGHDN, CDR2 FVKESK. CDR3 sequence (DNA): TGTGCCAGCAGCCAAGACTACGGAAGGAACGAGCAGTTCTTC. Amino acid sequence: CASSQDYGRNEQFF.

Concerning this clonotype itself: The CDR3 does not close with the conserved phenylalanine or tryptophan, likely indicating a read error. This chain links TRBV11-3 with TRBJ2-1; 11 bases fit TRBD1. Trimming at V came to 0 bases and at J to 7 bases, leaving 5 bases not matched to a gene. CDR3 length equals 16 residues. Per the germline V gene, CDR1 is SGHNT and CDR2 is YENEEA. The CDR3 region has the DNA TGTGCCAGCAGCTTAGACGGACAGGGGGCGTTTAATGAGCAGTTCCTC. Translated, it gives CASSLDGQGAFNEQFL.

With regard to this clonotype: Given the absence of the conserved phenylalanine or tryptophan at the CDR3 end, a read error is likely. No DNA is shown, since the ends of the CDR3 on it are uncertain; the CDR3 is the one TCRdb lists. The V gene is TRBV29-1, the J gene TRBJ2-7. The CDR3 length is 12 residues, termini included. Germline V gene lookup returns CDR1 SQVTM and CDR2 ANQGSEA. CDR3: CSVGVSSYEQHI.